The 7 T cell receptor beta chains in this list originate from one sample, sequenced in a study of graft-versus-host responses after intestinal transplantation. No cognate antigen is known for these TCRs. The repertoire was sequenced with immunoSEQ multiplex PCR; TCRdb's copy has only in-frame clones and lacks some. Of about 93,000 clones in the sample, around 84% are singletons; the top ten hold 0.65% to 0.85%. Sequenced here: unstimulated CD4+ T cells sorted from spleen or lymph node cells, sampled before intestinal transplant. All receptors come from a human donor who received an intestinal transplant.

The V gene is TRBV18, the J gene TRBJ1-5, with TRBD1 matching 7 bases. This CDR3 comprises 15 residues. With V trimmed by 5 bases and J by 2 bases, 6 bases remained unmatched. Germline loops: CDR1 KGHSH, CDR2 LQKENI. The CDR3 sequence: CASSANTGGNQPQHF. The DNA for the CDR3 is TGTGCCAGCTCAGCTAATACAGGGGGCAATCAGCCCCAGCATTTT.

The J gene is TRBJ2-3, the V gene TRBV5-1; TRBD1 agrees at 9 bases. CDR1 is SGHRS and CDR2 is YFSETQ in the germline V gene. The CDR3 contains 15 residues. V was clipped by 2 bases and J by 6 bases; unmatched bases: 7. Here the CDR3 reads CASSLTGGIRDTQYF. DNA of the CDR3: TGCGCCAGCAGCTTAACAGGGGGCATTAGGGATACGCAGTATTTT.

The sample holds a few counts of this clone. This chain uses TRBV28 with TRBJ2-4; the match to TRBD1 covers 7 bases. Germline CDR1 reads MDHEN; CDR2 reads SYDVKM. V lost 2 bases, J lost 9 bases, and 7 bases stayed unmatched. There are 14 residues in the CDR3. CDR3 amino acids: CASSLRGGDIIQYF. CDR3 bases: TGTGCCAGCAGTTTACGAGGGGGCGATATCATTCAGTACTTC.

This clone appeared a few times. The chain links TRBV28 to TRBJ1-2; D not resolved. The V end was cut by 5 bases, the J end by 2 bases, with 15 bases between. Germline values: CDR1 MDHEN, CDR2 SYDVKM. The length of the CDR3 is 15 residues. The CDR3 spells CASSPNDRRNYGYTF. The CDR3 DNA follows: TGTGCCAGCAGTCCGAACGACCGGCGGAACTATGGCTACACCTTC.

V gene TRBV2 combines with J gene TRBJ2-7; 8 nucleotides match TRBD1. The CDR3 is 14 residues long. CDR1 SNHLY and CDR2 FYNNEI come from the germline V gene. V was clipped by 10 bases and J by 4 bases; unmatched bases: 12. The chain's CDR3 is CATASGQAPYEQYF. CDR3 sequence (DNA): TGTGCCACAGCGTCGGGACAGGCTCCTTACGAGCAGTACTTC.

The rearrangement joins TRBV7-2 to TRBJ2-1; 7 bases line up with TRBD1. V shed 3 bases and J 7 bases; nucleotides not matched to a gene: 12. The CDR3 spans 16 residues. Germline V gene data show CDR1 as SGHTA and CDR2 as FQGNSA. In DNA, the CDR3 is TGTGCCAGCAGCTTGAGGTGGCTGACAGGGATGAATGAGCAGTTCTTC. Translation gives CASSLRWLTGMNEQFF.

The gene calls are TRBV7-2 and TRBJ2-5; 11 positions match TRBD2. The germline gives CDR1 SGHTA, CDR2 FQGNSA. The CDR3 contains 16 residues. Unmatched junction bases numbered 7, after V lost 2 bases and J lost 5 bases. CDR3 coding DNA: TGTGCCAGCAGCTTATGGCTAGCGGGGGGTCTGGAGACCCAGTACTTC. As protein: CASSLWLAGGLETQYF.